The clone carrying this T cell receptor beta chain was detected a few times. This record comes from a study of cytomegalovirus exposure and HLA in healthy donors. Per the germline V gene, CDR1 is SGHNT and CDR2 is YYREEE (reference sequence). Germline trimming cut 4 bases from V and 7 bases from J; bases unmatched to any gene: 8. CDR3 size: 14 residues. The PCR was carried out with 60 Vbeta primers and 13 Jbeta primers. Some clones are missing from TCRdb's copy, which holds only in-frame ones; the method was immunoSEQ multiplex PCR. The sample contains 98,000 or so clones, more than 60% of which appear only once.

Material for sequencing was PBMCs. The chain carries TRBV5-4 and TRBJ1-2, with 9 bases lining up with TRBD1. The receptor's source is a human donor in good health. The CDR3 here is CASSIPGTGTGYTF. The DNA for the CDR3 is TGTGCCAGCAGCATACCCGGGACAGGGACTGGCTACACCTTC.